These 15 T cell receptor beta chains share one sample of origin, sequenced in a study of quantifying T cell responses using KT2 cells. Study-wide background: Reverse transcription used primers in the TCR alpha and beta constant regions.

A single-stranded UMI oligo with SP2 sequence was ligated to cDNA 3' ends. First-round PCR used around 4 cycles and beta primers RC1.1 and RC1.2 covering TRBC1 and TRBC2. One entry per CDR3 protein results from TCRdb running MiXCR on the UMI-ligation and nested PCR reads. The sample lists some 33,000 distinct CDR3 sequences, 10% occurring once. Sequenced input: PBMCs spiked with cells of the T cell clone KT2. Receptors originate from a human donor.

J is TRBJ1-2 and V is TRBV7-9; D is ambiguous. V was shortened by 6 bases and J by 8 bases, with 16 bases between the two germline ends. CDR1 is SEHNR and CDR2 is FQNEAQ in the germline V gene (reference sequence). The CDR3 length is 13 residues. CDR3: CASSRVELGGYTF. The DNA for the CDR3 is TGTGCCAGCAGTCGGGTTGAACTGGGCGGCTACACCTTC.

Many counts were recorded for this clonotype. The rearrangement uses TRBV5-5 and TRBJ1-1; 8 positions match TRBD1. CDR3 length: 16 residues. Looked up from germline, CDR1 is SGHKS and CDR2 is YYEKEE (reference sequence). Unmatched junction bases numbered 10, after V lost 0 bases and J lost 6 bases. CDR3 nucleotide sequence: TGTGCCAGCAGCTTGGAGATGGACAGGGAGAGGGCTGAAGCTTTCTTT. Translation gives CASSLEMDRERAEAFF.

This clonotype has a handful of counts. V gene TRBV28 combines with J gene TRBJ1-5, with TRBD1 as a possible D gene (5 bases). Germline CDR1 reads MDHEN; CDR2 reads SYDVKM. Deletions cut 6 bases from V and 3 bases from J, with 15 bases between. The CDR3 is 15 amino acids. CDR3 in DNA: TGTGCCAGCAGCAACAGGTTCGGGATCAATCAGCCCCAGCATTTT. It yields the protein CASSNRFGINQPQHF. The whole variable domain, filled in from reference TRBV28 and TRBJ1-5, reads DVKVTQSSRYLVKRTGEKVFLECVQDMDHENMFWYRQDPGLGLRLIYFSYDVKMKEKGDIPEGYSVSREKKERFSLILESASTNQTSMYLCASSNRFGINQPQHFGDGTRLSIL.

The genes are TRBV6-6 and TRBJ2-5; D might be TRBD2 (6 bases). Germline V gene sequence: CDR1 MNHNY, CDR2 SVGAGI (reference sequence). V was pared by 2 bases and J by 9 bases, with 28 bases between. The CDR3 contains 18 residues. Here the CDR3 reads CASSYRGGSLANNQPQYF. The CDR3 bases are TGTGCCAGCAGTTACAGGGGAGGAAGCCTAGCGAATAATCAGCCCCAGTACTTC.

This clonotype showed up many times. The gene calls are TRBV4-2 and TRBJ1-1; TRBD1 might be the D (6 bases). The V end was cut by 7 bases, the J end by 9 bases, with 18 bases between. There are 13 residues in the CDR3. The germline V gene has CDR1 LGHNA and CDR2 YNFKEQ. The CDR3 DNA follows: TGTGCCAGCAATGGGGGCATTCAATCTAAAGCTTTCTTT. This encodes CASNGGIQSKAFF.

This clonotype turned up a few times. The CDR3 sequence is CASSEFGAYTF. In DNA form, the CDR3 reads TGTGCCAGCAGTGAATTCGGGGCCTACACCTTC. The rearrangement uses TRBV6-1 and TRBJ1-2; possibly TRBD1 for D (5 bases). Germline values: CDR1 MNHNS, CDR2 SASEGT. V lost 2 bases, J lost 10 bases, and 8 bases lay in between. The CDR3 has 11 residues.

The sample holds many counts of this clonotype. The chain uses TRBV4-1 and TRBJ2-4, with D unclear. The germline gives CDR1 MGHRA, CDR2 YSYEKL. CDR3 length: 16 residues. Trimming pared 0 bases from V and 0 bases from J, leaving 9 bases between. CDR3 sequence: CASSQESILAKNIQYF. CDR3 in DNA: TGCGCCAGCAGCCAAGAGTCAATTTTAGCCAAAAACATTCAGTACTTC.

J is TRBJ1-5 and V is TRBV20-1; perhaps TRBD1 as D (6 bases). The CDR3 runs to 12 residues. V shed 4 bases and J shed 4 bases, with 8 bases lying between them. Per the germline V gene, CDR1 is DFQATT and CDR2 is SNEGSKA (reference sequence). This chain's CDR3 is CSATQGNQPQHF. CDR3 nucleotide sequence: TGCAGTGCTACACAGGGTAATCAGCCCCAGCATTTT.

This clonotype was counted ten times or more. The DNA for the CDR3 is TGTGCCAGTAGTATAAAGGGGACCGGGGAGCTGTTTTTT. This codes for CASSIKGTGELFF. V is TRBV19 and J is TRBJ2-2; D possibly corresponds to TRBD1 (5 bases). CDR1 is LNHDA, CDR2 SQIVND, per germline (reference sequence). The CDR3 totals 13 residues. V was trimmed by 2 bases and J by 5 bases, leaving 6 bases between them.

This clonotype was seen ten or more times. The chain recombines TRBV3-1 with TRBJ1-6; D remains unclear. This CDR3 contains 15 residues. V lost 1 base and J lost 7, with 11 bases in between. CDR1 and CDR2 (germline): LGHDT, YNNKEL (reference sequence). CDR3 residues: CASSQVASANSPLHF. CDR3 sequence (DNA): TGTGCCAGCAGCCAAGTCGCATCGGCAAATTCACCCCTCCACTTT.

The gene calls are TRBV5-1 and TRBJ2-2; tentatively, D is TRBD1 (6 bases). The ends were cut back, 7 bases at V and 0 bases at J, with 16 bases in the middle. Per the germline V gene, CDR1 is SGHRS and CDR2 is YFSETQ. The CDR3 is made up of 16 amino acids. The CDR3 DNA reads as TGCGCCAGCGTACCGACAGGAATCACGAACACCGGGGAGCTGTTTTTT. It translates to CASVPTGITNTGELFF.

This clonotype was detected ten times or more. J is TRBJ2-5 and V is TRBV7-2; 10 bases agree with TRBD2. Germline-derived CDR1 and CDR2 are SGHTA and FQGNSA. The CDR3 is 16 residues long. Losses at the gene ends were 3 bases for V and 5 bases for J; bases not matched to a gene: 9. The CDR3 sequence: CASSFRPPAGGETQYF. As DNA, the CDR3 is TGTGCCAGCAGCTTTCGTCCCCCAGCGGGAGGGGAGACCCAGTACTTC.

The J gene is TRBJ1-4, the V gene TRBV11-2; the match to TRBD1 covers 10 bases. The CDR3 consists of 14 residues. CDR1 and CDR2 from the germline V gene are SGHAT and FQNNGV. V shed 5 bases and J 4 bases; nucleotides not matched to a gene: 1. CDR3 DNA sequence: TGTGCCAGCAGCCGGGACAGGGGTAATGAAAAACTGTTTTTT. Translation gives CASSRDRGNEKLFF.

This clonotype was found many times. This sequence joins TRBV18 and TRBJ1-4, with 9 nucleotides matching TRBD1. Trimming cost V 5 bases and J 6 bases; bases outside gene matches: 4. This CDR3 region has 14 residues. CDR1 and CDR2 from the germline V gene are KGHSH and LQKENI. CDR3 loop: CASSEQGADEKLFF. For the CDR3, the DNA is TGTGCCAGCTCAGAACAGGGGGCGGATGAAAAACTGTTTTTT.

Many counts were recorded for this clonotype. The V call is TRBV20-1, the J call TRBJ1-4; 7 nucleotides line up with TRBD1. The CDR3 extends over 15 amino acids. The germline gives CDR1 DFQATT, CDR2 SNEGSKA (reference sequence). V lost 0 bases, J lost 12 bases, and 13 bases stayed unmatched. The CDR3 bases are TGCAGTGCTAGAGATGAGAGGGGGCCACCCGACGAACTGTTTTTT. Residues: CSARDERGPPDELFF.